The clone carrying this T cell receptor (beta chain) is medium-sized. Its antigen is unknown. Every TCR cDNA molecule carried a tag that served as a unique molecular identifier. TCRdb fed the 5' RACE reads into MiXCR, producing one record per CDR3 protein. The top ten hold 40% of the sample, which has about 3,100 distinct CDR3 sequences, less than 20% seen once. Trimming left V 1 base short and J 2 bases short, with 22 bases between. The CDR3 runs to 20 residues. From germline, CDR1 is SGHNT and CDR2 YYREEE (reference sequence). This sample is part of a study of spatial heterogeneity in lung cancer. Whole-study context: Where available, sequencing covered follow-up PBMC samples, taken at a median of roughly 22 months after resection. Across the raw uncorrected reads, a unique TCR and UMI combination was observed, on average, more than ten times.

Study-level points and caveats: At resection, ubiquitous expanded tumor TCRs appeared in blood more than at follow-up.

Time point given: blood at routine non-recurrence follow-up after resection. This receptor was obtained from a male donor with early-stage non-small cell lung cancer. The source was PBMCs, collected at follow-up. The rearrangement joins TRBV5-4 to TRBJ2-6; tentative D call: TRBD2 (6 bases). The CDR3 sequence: CASSLMGGLLGEAGANVLTF. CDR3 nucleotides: TGTGCCAGCAGCTTGATGGGGGGTTTATTAGGAGAAGCTGGGGCCAACGTCCTGACTTTC.